This T cell receptor beta chain comes out of a study of blood T cell repertoires in COVID-19. At the level of the study: Some COVID-19 samples were acute and others convalescent; all came from the United States, Italy and Spain. T cells, B-cell-depleted T cells, or PBMCs supplied cDNA or gDNA.

This clone occurred once. V was pared by 7 bases and J by 6 bases, with 6 bases of the junction left unmatched. Germline V CDR1 and CDR2: SNHLY, FYNNEI. This CDR3 region has 14 residues. Only in-frame clones appear in the TCRdb table, and some are missing; sequencing was by immunoSEQ multiplex PCR. The table includes roughly 480,000 clones, roughly 89% detected once. The sequence was collected from a young man with COVID-19, enrolled during active disease. The material sequenced was peripheral blood. The chain links TRBV2 to TRBJ1-5; 10 nucleotides align to TRBD1. The CDR3 sequence: CASTSTGGVQPQHF. The DNA for the CDR3 is TGTGCCAGCACCTCGACAGGGGGCGTTCAGCCCCAGCATTTT.